The rows below give T cell receptor beta chains drawn from one sample of a study of shared clonotypes between healthy human individuals. The table came from immunoSEQ multiplex PCR; TCRdb's copy has only in-frame clones and leaves some out. The sample has about 1.1 million clones, around three quarters seen once; the top ten hold around 0.6%. Sequences were obtained from memory CD4+ T cells from PBMCs. The receptors derive from a man aged 18 to 29 in good health. Some clones in this sample may be carry-over from other donors' samples. CDR3s leave out the opening cysteine and the closing phenylalanine or tryptophan.

length: 13
V: TRBV7-2
CDR3: ASSRTSGAYNEQF

length: 12
V: TRBV9
CDR3: ASSVVMTGGEQY

length: 12
V: TRBV4-2
CDR3: ASSQRTGNTEAF

length: 11
V: TRBV11-2
CDR3: ATGTGTPYEQY

length: 12
V: TRBV2
CDR3: ASKLRMGSGELF

length: 14
V: TRBV7-2
CDR3: ASSFPGLAGSYEQY

length: 12
V: TRBV5-1
CDR3: ASSVGTGDEKLF

length: 13
V: TRBV7-9
CDR3: ASSPPGGSQDTQY

length: 12
V: TRBV7-9
CDR3: ASSPRLFGETQY

length: 12
V: TRBV7-6
CDR3: ASSMGTRSYEQY

length: 13
V: TRBV4-1
CDR3: ASSQPASGSYEQY

length: 13
V: TRBV11-2
CDR3: ASSIRDRAPTEAF

length: 10
V: TRBV19
CDR3: ASSITDQPQH

length: 12
V: TRBV7-2
CDR3: ASSLRQGPYEQY

length: 13
V: TRBV28
CDR3: ASRGGQGAAGELF

length: 10
V: TRBV18
CDR3: ASSPGADTQY

length: 14
V: TRBV4-1
CDR3: ASSQGEWLSTDTQY

length: 11
V: TRBV11-2
CDR3: ASSLIRGNTIY

length: 11
V: TRBV6-1
CDR3: ASMREGAGELF

length: 16
V: TRBV5-4
CDR3: ASSPRADRTSPKNIQY

length: 11
V: TRBV9
CDR3: ASSPRTRTEAF

length: 13
V: TRBV7-9
CDR3: ASSFVERSGNTIY

length: 17
V: TRBV5-8
CDR3: ASSPGTGKRTGGGNEQF

length: 12
V: TRBV2
CDR3: ASKPEGVSEKLF

length: 13
V: TRBV30
CDR3: AWSQDRGRNQPQH

length: 12
V: TRBV7-8
CDR3: ASSRLADGMSSF

length: 11
V: TRBV28
CDR3: ASSFQVTYEQY

length: 12
V: TRBV4-1
CDR3: ASSRGGALYEQY

length: 9
V: TRBV11-2
CDR3: ASSQTARLF

length: 13
V: TRBV28
CDR3: ASRRQVIDGNTIY

length: 11
V: TRBV7-9
CDR3: ASSLIGDREQY

length: 10
V: TRBV10-3
CDR3: AISATNEKLF

length: 13
V: TRBV11-2
CDR3: ASSYPGLAKDEQF

length: 12
V: TRBV11-1
CDR3: ASSLFGPSWEQY

length: 15
V: TRBV5-1
CDR3: ASRRTSGGGSSYEQY

length: 16
V: TRBV5-5
CDR3: ASSPRARVAGNTGELF

length: 14
V: TRBV28
CDR3: ASSSRLADGYNEQF

length: 13
V: TRBV5-4
CDR3: ASSASSGSKDTQY

length: 12
V: TRBV2
CDR3: ASSATALNEKLF

length: 11
V: TRBV19
CDR3: ASSSRGQDTQY

length: 11
V: TRBV5-6
CDR3: ASTSRRGAEAF

length: 14
V: TRBV28
CDR3: ASRKTGTGISYEQY

length: 13
V: TRBV18
CDR3: ASSLLTGWDEKLF

length: 12
V: TRBV29-1
CDR3: SVEVQGTYNEQF

length: 14
V: TRBV5-1
CDR3: ASSFGQGMMNEKLF

length: 16
V: TRBV10-3
CDR3: AISDPLGINQRGNIQY

length: 12
V: TRBV5-6
CDR3: ASSVGQAYNEQF

length: 9
V: TRBV20-1
CDR3: SLPAKNIQY

length: 13
V: TRBV7-8
CDR3: ASSLPGQGLYGYT

length: 12
V: TRBV5-6
CDR3: ASSLRGADTEAF